This T cell receptor (beta chain) was recovered during a study of blood T cell repertoires in COVID-19. Study overall: The United States, Italy and Spain were the sources of the acute and convalescent COVID-19 samples. Sample material is recorded as cDNA or gDNA derived from T cells, B-cell-depleted T cells, or PBMCs.

In the source study's methods: From reference gene primer amplification, estimates of nucleated cell counts were derived. Data came from immunoSEQ multiplex PCR; TCRdb stores just in-frame clones and leaves some out. V and J calls and clone size are those listed in that table; D and trimming were worked out from the DNA. The sample carries roughly 700,000 clones, about nine tenths recorded once. The CDR3 is 15 amino acids. Unmatched junction bases numbered 8, after V lost 3 bases and J lost 8 bases. The germline CDR1 and CDR2 sequences are MGHRA and YSYEKL. The source material was peripheral blood. This receptor was identified in a woman aged 18-30 years with acute or convalescent COVID-19. J is TRBJ1-4 and V is TRBV4-1, with TRBD1 identical over 8 bases. The CDR3 DNA sequence: TGCGCCAGCAGCCATGGGACAGGCGGAACAGAAAAACTGTTTTTT. Amino acid sequence: CASSHGTGGTEKLFF.